These T cell receptor beta chains were read from a single sample in a study of T cell responses to AZD1222 COVID-19 vaccine. Using immunoSEQ multiplex PCR, the repertoire was profiled, and TCRdb retains in-frame clones only, with some absent. Found here are about 96,000 clones, about nine tenths of them singletons; the top ten hold 1.5% to 2%. The source material was peripheral blood, sampled on day 0 of AZD1222 vaccination. All receptors come from an adult in good health. Both conserved end residues are part of each CDR3. The D gene is left open where the match is weak. Rows give clone size only sometimes, using once, few, many, or a class for an expanded clone.

CDR3aa	CDR3nt	v_gene	d_gene	j_gene	abundance
CAWSRTANTGELFF	TGTGCCTGGAGTCGGACAGCGAACACCGGGGAGCTGTTTTTT	TRBV30	NA	TRBJ2-2	NA
CASRLGLLGTQYF	TGTGCCAGCAGGCTGGGACTATTGGGGACCCAGTACTTC	TRBV12-3/TRBV12-4	TRBD2	TRBJ2-5	NA
CASQTNEETQYF	TGTGCCAGCCAGACAAATGAAGAGACCCAGTACTTC	TRBV2	NA	TRBJ2-5	NA
CASSQAATSFQETQYF	TGTGCCAGCAGCCAAGCGGCCACTAGTTTCCAAGAGACCCAGTACTTC	TRBV3-1/TRBV3-2	NA	TRBJ2-5	once
CASSEQGAPTNEKLFF	TGTGCCAGCAGTGAACAGGGGGCGCCTACTAATGAAAAACTGTTTTTT	TRBV2	TRBD1	TRBJ1-4	NA
CASSQGAWTEAFF	TGTGCCAGCAGCCAAGGGGCATGGACTGAAGCTTTCTTT	TRBV3-1/TRBV3-2	NA	TRBJ1-1	NA
CASSPGTALSYEQYF	TGTGCCAGCAGTCCCGGGACAGCGCTCTCCTACGAGCAGTACTTC	TRBV13	TRBD1	TRBJ2-7	NA
CASSQVGSGGLEEQFF	TGTGCCAGCAGCCAAGTTGGTTCGGGGGGGCTCGAGGAGCAGTTCTTC	TRBV4-2	TRBD2	TRBJ2-1	NA
CASSGPRGGHLRMEYF	TGTGCCAGCAGTGGCCCTAGGGGGGGACACCTACGAATGGAGTACTTC	TRBV2	NA	TRBJ2-7	NA
CASSIQGANTEAFF	TGTGCCAGTAGTATTCAAGGGGCGAACACTGAAGCTTTCTTT	TRBV19	NA	TRBJ1-1	NA
CAWKDGQEKLFF	TGTGCCTGGAAGGATGGTCAGGAAAAACTGTTTTTT	TRBV30	NA	TRBJ1-4	many
CSGGQGDYGYTF	TGCAGCGGCGGACAGGGGGACTATGGCTACACCTTC	TRBV29-1	TRBD1	TRBJ1-2	few
CASSLGPGQGSGYTF	TGTGCCAGCAGCTTAGGGCCGGGACAGGGGTCTGGCTACACCTTC	TRBV7-2	TRBD1	TRBJ1-2	NA
CASSLGENQPQHF	TGTGCCAGCAGCTTAGGGGAGAATCAGCCCCAGCATTTT	TRBV7-9	NA	TRBJ1-5	NA
CASRAFSGDTQYF	TGTGCCAGTAGGGCATTTAGCGGGGATACGCAGTATTTT	TRBV19	TRBD2	TRBJ2-3	NA
CASSNRRTVPSYEQYF	TGTGCCAGTAGCAATCGAAGGACAGTTCCCTCCTACGAGCAGTACTTC	TRBV19	NA	TRBJ2-7	few
CASSLFRGEQPQHF	TGTGCCAGCAGCTTATTTCGGGGGGAGCAGCCCCAGCATTTT	TRBV7-8	NA	TRBJ1-5	NA
CASSMPISRWPEQFF	TGTGCCAGTAGTATGCCAATTTCCCGGTGGCCTGAGCAGTTCTTC	TRBV19	NA	TRBJ2-1	few
CASSIGGPGYGYTF	TGTGCCAGTAGTATCGGCGGACCAGGCTATGGCTACACCTTC	TRBV19	NA	TRBJ1-2	NA
CASSREELGDYEQYF	TGCGCCAGCAGCCGCGAGGAGCTGGGTGACTACGAGCAGTACTTC	TRBV4-1	NA	TRBJ2-7	once
CASSQGDRGDRNTIYF	TGCGCCAGCAGCCAAGGGGACAGGGGGGACCGAAACACCATATATTTT	TRBV5-1	TRBD1	TRBJ1-3	NA
CASSQVPTEAFF	TGTGCCAGCAGCCAGGTGCCCACTGAAGCTTTCTTT	TRBV25-1	NA	TRBJ1-1	NA
CASSQGWESYNEQFF	TGTGCCAGCAGCCAAGGGTGGGAGTCCTACAATGAGCAGTTCTTC	TRBV3-1/TRBV3-2	NA	TRBJ2-1	NA
CASSEGTGRVYGYTF	TGTGCCAGCAGTGAAGGGACAGGGCGCGTCTATGGCTACACCTTC	TRBV6-1	TRBD1	TRBJ1-2	NA
CSVSGLPGETQYF	TGCAGCGTTTCGGGACTCCCAGGAGAGACCCAGTACTTC	TRBV29-1	NA	TRBJ2-5	once
CASSQGVAYNEQFF	TGCGCCAGCAGCCAAGGGGTAGCCTACAATGAGCAGTTCTTC	TRBV4-3	NA	TRBJ2-1	NA
CASSIGPFYEQYF	TGTGCCAGCAGCATCGGGCCGTTTTACGAGCAGTACTTC	TRBV7-9	NA	TRBJ2-7	NA
CASSPGDRDHGGAFF	TGCGCCAGCAGCCCTGGGGACAGGGATCACGGCGGAGCTTTCTTT	TRBV5-1	TRBD1	TRBJ1-1	NA
CASSYLGEKLFF	TGTGCCAGCAGCTACTTAGGGGAAAAACTGTTTTTT	TRBV11-2	NA	TRBJ1-4	NA
CASRQDGSGYTF	TGTGCCAGCAGGCAAGATGGTAGTGGCTACACCTTC	TRBV12-3/TRBV12-4	NA	TRBJ1-2	NA
CASSPTGLGELFF	TGTGCCAGCAGTCCCACAGGGTTGGGGGAGCTGTTTTTT	TRBV12-3/TRBV12-4	NA	TRBJ2-2	once
CASSSAGTGVLSYEQYF	TGTGCCAGCAGCTCAGCTGGGACAGGGGTCCTCTCCTACGAGCAGTACTTC	TRBV7-2	TRBD1	TRBJ2-7	once
CASSQGPSGGGDTQYF	TGTGCCAGCAGCCAAGGTCCTAGCGGGGGAGGAGATACGCAGTATTTT	TRBV4-2	TRBD2	TRBJ2-3	NA
CASKGELVLASNQPQHF	TGTGCCAGTAAGGGGGAATTGGTTCTCGCTAGCAATCAGCCCCAGCATTTT	TRBV19	NA	TRBJ1-5	NA
CASSPRQGSTDTQYF	TGTGCCAGCTCACCAAGACAGGGTAGCACAGATACGCAGTATTTT	TRBV18	TRBD1	TRBJ2-3	NA
CASSQVAGLGPTTGELFF	TGCGCCAGCAGCCAAGTTGCAGGTTTAGGGCCGACCACCGGGGAGCTGTTTTTT	TRBV4-3	NA	TRBJ2-2	NA